The clone carrying this T cell receptor (beta chain) appeared a few times. RNA transcripts served as the template for amplifying TCR beta CDR3 regions. The HTBI primer set was used in a first-round RT-PCR of the TCR CDR3. TCRdb reanalysed the multiplex PCR reads using MiXCR and keeps one entry per CDR3 protein. The data contain about 560,000 distinct CDR3 sequences, about a sixth of them singletons. CDR3 length: 15 amino acids. Germline CDR1 is SGHRS and CDR2 is YFSETQ. V was trimmed by 0 bases and J by 3 bases, leaving 12 bases between them. Together with thyroid ultrasound, orbital computed tomography, serum thyroxine and TRAb, clinical symptoms were used for diagnoses. These data originate in a study of T cells in Graves' hyperthyroidism and ophthalmopathy.

This clonotype was obtained from a woman under 30 with Graves' hyperthyroidism. This chain connects TRBV5-1 to TRBJ1-2; D may be TRBD1 (6 bases). The material sequenced was blood. CDR3 coding DNA: TGCGCCAGCAGCTTGGACCCTACAGGGTACTATGGCTACACCTTC. As protein: CASSLDPTGYYGYTF.